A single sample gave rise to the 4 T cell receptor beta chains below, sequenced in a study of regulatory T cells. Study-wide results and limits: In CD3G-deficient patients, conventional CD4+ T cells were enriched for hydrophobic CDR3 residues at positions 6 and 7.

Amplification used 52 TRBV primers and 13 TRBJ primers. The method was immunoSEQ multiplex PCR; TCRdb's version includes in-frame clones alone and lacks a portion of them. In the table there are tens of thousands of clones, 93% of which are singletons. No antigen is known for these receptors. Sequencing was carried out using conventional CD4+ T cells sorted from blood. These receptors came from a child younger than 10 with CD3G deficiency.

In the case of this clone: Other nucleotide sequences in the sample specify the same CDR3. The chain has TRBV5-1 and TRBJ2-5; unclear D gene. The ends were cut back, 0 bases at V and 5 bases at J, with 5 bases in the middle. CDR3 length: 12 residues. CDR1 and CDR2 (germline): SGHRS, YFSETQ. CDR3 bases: TGCGCCAGCAGCTTGGATAGGGAGACCCAGTACTTC. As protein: CASSLDRETQYF.

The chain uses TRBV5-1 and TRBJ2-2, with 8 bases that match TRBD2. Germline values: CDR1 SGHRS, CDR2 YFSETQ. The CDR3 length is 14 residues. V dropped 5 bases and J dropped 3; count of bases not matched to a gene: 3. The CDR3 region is CASRGLADTGELFF. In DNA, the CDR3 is TGCGCCAGCAGAGGACTAGCCGACACCGGGGAGCTGTTTTTT.

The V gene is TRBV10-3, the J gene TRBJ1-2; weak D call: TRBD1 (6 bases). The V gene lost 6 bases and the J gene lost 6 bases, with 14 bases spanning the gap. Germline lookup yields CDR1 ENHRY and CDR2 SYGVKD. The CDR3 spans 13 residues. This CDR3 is CAIRGQGSDGYTF. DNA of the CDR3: TGTGCCATCAGGGGGCAGGGGTCGGATGGCTACACCTTC.

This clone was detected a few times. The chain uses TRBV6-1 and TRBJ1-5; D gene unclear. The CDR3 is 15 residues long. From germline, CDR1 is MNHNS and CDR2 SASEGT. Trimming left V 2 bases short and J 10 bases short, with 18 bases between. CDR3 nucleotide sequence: TGTGCCAGCAGTGAATGGCGGATTATCTCCCACCCCCAGCATTTT. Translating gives CASSEWRIISHPQHF.